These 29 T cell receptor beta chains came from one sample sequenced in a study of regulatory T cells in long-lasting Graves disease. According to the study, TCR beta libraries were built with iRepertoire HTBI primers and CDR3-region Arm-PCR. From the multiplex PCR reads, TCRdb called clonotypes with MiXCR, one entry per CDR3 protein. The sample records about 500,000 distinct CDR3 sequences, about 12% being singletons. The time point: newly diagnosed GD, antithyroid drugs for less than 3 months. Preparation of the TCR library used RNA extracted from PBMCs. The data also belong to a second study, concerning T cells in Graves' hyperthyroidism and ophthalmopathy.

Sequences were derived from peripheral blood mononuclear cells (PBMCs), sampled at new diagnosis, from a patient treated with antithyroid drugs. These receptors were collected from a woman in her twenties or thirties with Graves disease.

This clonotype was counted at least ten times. The CDR3 coding sequence is TGTGCCTGGAGTGGACAGAGCGGGACTGAAGCTTTCTTT. This codes for CAWSGQSGTEAFF. This rearrangement joins TRBV30 to TRBJ1-1, with D perhaps matching TRBD1 (5 bases). The CDR3 runs to 13 residues. Trimming removed 1 base from V and 5 bases from J, with 11 bases in between. The V gene's germline CDR1 is GTSNPN and CDR2 SVGIG (reference sequence).

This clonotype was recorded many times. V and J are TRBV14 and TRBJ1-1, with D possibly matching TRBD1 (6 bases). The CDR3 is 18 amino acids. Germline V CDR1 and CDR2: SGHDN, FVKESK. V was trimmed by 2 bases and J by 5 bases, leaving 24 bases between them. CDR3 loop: CASSQYTGRAGIRTEAFF. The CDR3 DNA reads TGTGCCAGCAGCCAATATACAGGGAGGGCTGGGATCCGAACTGAAGCTTTCTTT.

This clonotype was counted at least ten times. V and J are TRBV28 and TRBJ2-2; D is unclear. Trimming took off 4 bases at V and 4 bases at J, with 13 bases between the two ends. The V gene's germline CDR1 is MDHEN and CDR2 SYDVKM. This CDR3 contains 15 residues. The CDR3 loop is CASSSDPRGTGELFF. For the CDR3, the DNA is TGTGCCAGCAGTTCCGACCCACGCGGCACCGGGGAGCTGTTTTTT.

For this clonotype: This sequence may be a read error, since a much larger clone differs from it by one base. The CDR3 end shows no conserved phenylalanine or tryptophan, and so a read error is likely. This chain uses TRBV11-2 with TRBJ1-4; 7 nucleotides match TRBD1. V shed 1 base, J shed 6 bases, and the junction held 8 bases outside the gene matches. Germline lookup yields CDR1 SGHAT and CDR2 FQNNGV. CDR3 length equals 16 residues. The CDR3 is CASSLGYRGVHEKLFV. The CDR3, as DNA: TGTGCCAGCAGCTTAGGCTACAGGGGAGTCCATGAAAAACTGTTTGTT.

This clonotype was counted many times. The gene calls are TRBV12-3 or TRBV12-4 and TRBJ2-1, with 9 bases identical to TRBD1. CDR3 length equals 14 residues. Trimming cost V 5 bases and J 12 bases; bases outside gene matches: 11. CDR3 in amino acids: CASSTGQGIMGQFF. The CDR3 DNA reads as TGTGCCAGCAGTACCGGACAGGGGATCATGGGGCAGTTCTTC.

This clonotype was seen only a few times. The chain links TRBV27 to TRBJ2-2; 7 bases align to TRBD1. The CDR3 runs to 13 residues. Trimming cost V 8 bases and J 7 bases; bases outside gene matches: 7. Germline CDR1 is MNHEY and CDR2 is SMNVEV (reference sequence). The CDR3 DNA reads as TGTGCCAGCGGCAACAGGGGTAACGGGGAGCTGTTTTTT. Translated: CASGNRGNGELFF.

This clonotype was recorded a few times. The CDR3 bases are TGTGCCAGTAGCCAGGGTGGTCGGGGAGTCAATGAGCAGTTCTTC. Translating gives CASSQGGRGVNEQFF. The rearrangement uses TRBV19 and TRBJ2-1; perhaps D is TRBD1 or TRBD2 (5 bases each). Germline loops: CDR1 LNHDA, CDR2 SQIVND (reference sequence). CDR3 length equals 15 residues. V was pared by 6 bases and J by 6 bases, with 18 bases between. The complete variable domain, with remaining parts taken from reference TRBV19 and TRBJ2-1, reads DGGITQSPKYLFRKEGQNVTLSCEQNLNHDAMYWYRQDPGQGLRLIYYSQIVNDFQKGDIAEGYSVSREKKESFPLTVTSAQKNPTAFYLCASSQGGRGVNEQFFGPGTRLTVL.

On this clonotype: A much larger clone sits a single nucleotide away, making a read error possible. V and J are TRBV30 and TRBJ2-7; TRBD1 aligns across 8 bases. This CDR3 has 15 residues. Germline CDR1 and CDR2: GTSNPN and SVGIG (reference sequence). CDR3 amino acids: CARRAQQGVGYEQYF. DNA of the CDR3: TGTGCCCGGAGAGCCCAACAGGGGGTAGGATACGAGCAGTACTTC. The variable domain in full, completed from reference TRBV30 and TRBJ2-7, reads SQTIHQWPATLVQPVGSPLSLECTVEGTSNPNLYWYRQAAGRGLQLLFYSVGIGQISSEVPQNLSASRPQDRQFILSSKKLLLSDSGFYLCARRAQQGVGYEQYFGPGTRLTVT.

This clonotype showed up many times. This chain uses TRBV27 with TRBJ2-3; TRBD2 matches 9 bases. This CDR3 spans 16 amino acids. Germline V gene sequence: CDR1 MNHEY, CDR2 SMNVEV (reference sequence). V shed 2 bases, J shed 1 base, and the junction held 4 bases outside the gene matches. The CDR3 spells CASSLQAGGRTDTQYF. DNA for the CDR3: TGTGCCAGCAGTTTACAAGCGGGAGGCCGCACAGATACGCAGTATTTT.

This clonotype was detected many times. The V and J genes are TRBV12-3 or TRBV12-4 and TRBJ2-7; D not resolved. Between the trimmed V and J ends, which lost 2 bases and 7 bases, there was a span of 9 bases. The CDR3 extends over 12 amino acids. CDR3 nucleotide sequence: TGTGCCAGCAGTTTAATTCTAAGGGAGCAGTACTTC. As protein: CASSLILREQYF.

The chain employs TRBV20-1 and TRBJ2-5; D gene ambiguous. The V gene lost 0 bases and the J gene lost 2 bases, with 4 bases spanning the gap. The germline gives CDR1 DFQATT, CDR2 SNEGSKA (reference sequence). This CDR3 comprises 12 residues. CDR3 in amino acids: CSARDDQETQYF. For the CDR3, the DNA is TGCAGTGCTAGAGACGATCAAGAGACCCAGTACTTC.

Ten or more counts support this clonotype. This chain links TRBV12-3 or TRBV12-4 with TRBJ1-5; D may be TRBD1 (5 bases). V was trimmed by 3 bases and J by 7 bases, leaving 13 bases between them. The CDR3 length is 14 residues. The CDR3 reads CASSFGGGYQPQHF. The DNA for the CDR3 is TGTGCCAGCAGTTTTGGGGGGGGATACCAGCCCCAGCATTTT.

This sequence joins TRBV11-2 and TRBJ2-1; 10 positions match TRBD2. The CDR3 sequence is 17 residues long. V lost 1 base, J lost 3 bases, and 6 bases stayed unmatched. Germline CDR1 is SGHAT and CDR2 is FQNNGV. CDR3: CASSLALRLAGYNEQFF. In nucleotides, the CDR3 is TGTGCCAGCAGCTTAGCATTAAGACTAGCGGGCTACAATGAGCAGTTCTTC. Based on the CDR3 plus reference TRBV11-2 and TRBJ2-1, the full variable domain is EAGVAQSPRYKIIEKRQSVAFWCNPISGHATLYWYQQILGQGPKLLIQFQNNGVVDDSQLPKDRFSAERLKGVDSTLKIQPAKLEDSAVYLCASSLALRLAGYNEQFFGPGTRLTVL.

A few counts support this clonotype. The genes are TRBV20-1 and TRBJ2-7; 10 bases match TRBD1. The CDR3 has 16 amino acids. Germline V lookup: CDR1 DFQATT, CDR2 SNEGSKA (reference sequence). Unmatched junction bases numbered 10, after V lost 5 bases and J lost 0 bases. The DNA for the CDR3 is TGCAGTGCTGATGGGACAGGGGATTCTGCCTCCTACGAGCAGTACTTC. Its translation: CSADGTGDSASYEQYF.

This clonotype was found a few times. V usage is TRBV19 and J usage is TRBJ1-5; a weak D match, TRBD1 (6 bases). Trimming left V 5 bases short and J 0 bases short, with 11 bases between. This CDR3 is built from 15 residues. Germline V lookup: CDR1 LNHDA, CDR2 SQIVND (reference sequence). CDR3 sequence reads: CASSWDTHSNQPQHF. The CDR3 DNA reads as TGTGCCAGTAGTTGGGACACGCATAGCAATCAGCCCCAGCATTTT.

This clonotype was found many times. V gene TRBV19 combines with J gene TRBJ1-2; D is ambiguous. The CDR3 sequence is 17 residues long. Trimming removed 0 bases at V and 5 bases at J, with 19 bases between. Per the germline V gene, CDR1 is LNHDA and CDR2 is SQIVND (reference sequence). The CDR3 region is CASSIDFVTATWYGYTF. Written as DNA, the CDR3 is TGTGCCAGTAGTATAGATTTCGTGACGGCGACATGGTATGGCTACACCTTC. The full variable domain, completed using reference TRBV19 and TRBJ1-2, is DGGITQSPKYLFRKEGQNVTLSCEQNLNHDAMYWYRQDPGQGLRLIYYSQIVNDFQKGDIAEGYSVSREKKESFPLTVTSAQKNPTAFYLCASSIDFVTATWYGYTFGSGTRLTVV.

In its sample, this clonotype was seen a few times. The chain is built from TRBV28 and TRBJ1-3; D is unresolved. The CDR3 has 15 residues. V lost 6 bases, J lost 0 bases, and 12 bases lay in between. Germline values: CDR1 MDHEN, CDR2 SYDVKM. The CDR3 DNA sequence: TGTGCCAGCAGGCGCCACGGCGACTCTGGAAACACCATATATTTT. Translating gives CASRRHGDSGNTIYF.

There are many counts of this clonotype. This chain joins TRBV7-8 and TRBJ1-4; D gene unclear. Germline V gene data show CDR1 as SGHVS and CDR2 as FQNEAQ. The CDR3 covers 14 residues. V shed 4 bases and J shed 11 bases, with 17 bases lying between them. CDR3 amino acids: CASSYGREREKLFF. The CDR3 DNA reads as TGTGCCAGCAGCTACGGACGGGAACGCGAGAAACTGTTTTTT.

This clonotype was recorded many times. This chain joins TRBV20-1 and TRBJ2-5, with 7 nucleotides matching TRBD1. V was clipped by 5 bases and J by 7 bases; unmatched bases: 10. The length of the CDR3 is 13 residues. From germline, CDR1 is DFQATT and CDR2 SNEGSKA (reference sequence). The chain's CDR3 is CSAGTDPTRTQYF. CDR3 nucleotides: TGCAGTGCTGGGACAGACCCTACAAGGACCCAGTACTTC.

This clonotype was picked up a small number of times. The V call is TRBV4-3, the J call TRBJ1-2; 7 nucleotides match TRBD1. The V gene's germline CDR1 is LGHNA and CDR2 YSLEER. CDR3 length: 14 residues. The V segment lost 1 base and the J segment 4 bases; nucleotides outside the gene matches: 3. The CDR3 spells CASSQVRQGYGYTF. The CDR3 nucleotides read TGCGCCAGCAGCCAAGTACGACAGGGCTATGGCTACACCTTC.

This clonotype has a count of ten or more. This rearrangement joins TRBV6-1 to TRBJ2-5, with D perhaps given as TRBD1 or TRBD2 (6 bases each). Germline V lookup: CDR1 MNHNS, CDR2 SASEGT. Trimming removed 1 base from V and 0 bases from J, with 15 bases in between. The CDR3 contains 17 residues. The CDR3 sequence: CASSEESGAGYQETQYF. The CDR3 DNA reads TGTGCCAGCAGTGAAGAATCAGGGGCGGGGTACCAAGAGACCCAGTACTTC.

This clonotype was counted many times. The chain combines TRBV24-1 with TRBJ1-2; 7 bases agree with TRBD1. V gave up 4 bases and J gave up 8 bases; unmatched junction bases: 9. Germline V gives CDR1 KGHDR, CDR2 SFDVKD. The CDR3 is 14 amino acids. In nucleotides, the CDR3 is TGTGCCACCAGTGAACATGACAGGGCATACGGCTACACCTTC. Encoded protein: CATSEHDRAYGYTF.

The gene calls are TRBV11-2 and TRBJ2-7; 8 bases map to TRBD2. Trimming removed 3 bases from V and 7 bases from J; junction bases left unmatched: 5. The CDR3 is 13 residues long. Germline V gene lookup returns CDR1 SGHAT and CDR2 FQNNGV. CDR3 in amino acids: CASSFFPGGEQYF. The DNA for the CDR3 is TGTGCCAGCAGCTTCTTTCCGGGAGGGGAGCAGTACTTC. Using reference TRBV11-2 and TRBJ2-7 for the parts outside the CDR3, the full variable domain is EAGVAQSPRYKIIEKRQSVAFWCNPISGHATLYWYQQILGQGPKLLIQFQNNGVVDDSQLPKDRFSAERLKGVDSTLKIQPAKLEDSAVYLCASSFFPGGEQYFGPGTRLTVT.

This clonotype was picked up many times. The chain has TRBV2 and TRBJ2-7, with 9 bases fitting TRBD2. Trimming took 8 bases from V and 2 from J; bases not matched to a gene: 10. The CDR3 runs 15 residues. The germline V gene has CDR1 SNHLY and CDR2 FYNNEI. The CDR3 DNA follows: TGTGCCAGCTGCCAGGGGACTAGCTGGACCTACGAGCAGTACTTC. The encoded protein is CASCQGTSWTYEQYF.

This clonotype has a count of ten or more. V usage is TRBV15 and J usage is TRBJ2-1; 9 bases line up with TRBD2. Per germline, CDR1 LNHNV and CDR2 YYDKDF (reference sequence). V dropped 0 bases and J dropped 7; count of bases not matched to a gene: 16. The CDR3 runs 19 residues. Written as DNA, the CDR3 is TGTGCCACCAGCAGAGATAGTTCGGGTTTGGCGGGAGGGCCTAATGAGCAGTTCTTC. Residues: CATSRDSSGLAGGPNEQFF.

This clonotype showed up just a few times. The CDR3 loop is CASKLIGLAGDPSYEQYF. As DNA, the CDR3 is TGTGCCAGCAAATTAATCGGACTAGCGGGAGACCCTAGTTACGAGCAGTACTTC. V and J are TRBV6-2 or TRBV6-3 and TRBJ2-7; 13 nucleotides match TRBD2. The CDR3 extends over 18 amino acids. The J segment lost 4 bases and the V segment lost 7 bases, leaving 16 bases of the junction unmatched. Germline CDR1 MNHEY, CDR2 SVGEGT.

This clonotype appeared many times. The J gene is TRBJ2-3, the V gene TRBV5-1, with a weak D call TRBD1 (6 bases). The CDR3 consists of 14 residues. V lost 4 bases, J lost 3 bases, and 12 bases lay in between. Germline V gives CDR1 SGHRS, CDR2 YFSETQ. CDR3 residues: CASSTIQGTDTQYF. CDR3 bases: TGCGCCAGCAGCACGATTCAGGGGACAGATACGCAGTATTTT. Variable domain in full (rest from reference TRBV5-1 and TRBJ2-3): KAGVTQTPRYLIKTRGQQVTLSCSPISGHRSVSWYQQTPGQGLQFLFEYFSETQRNKGNFPGRFSGRQFSNSRSEMNVSTLELGDSALYLCASSTIQGTDTQYFGPGTRLTVL.

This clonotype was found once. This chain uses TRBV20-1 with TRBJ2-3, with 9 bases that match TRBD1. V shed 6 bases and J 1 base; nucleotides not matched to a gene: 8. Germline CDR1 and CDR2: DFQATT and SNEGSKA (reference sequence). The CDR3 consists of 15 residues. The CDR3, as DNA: TGCAGTGCGCAGAACCGGGACAGGGGCACAGATACGCAGTATTTT. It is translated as CSAQNRDRGTDTQYF.

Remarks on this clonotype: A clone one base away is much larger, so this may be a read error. The CDR3 DNA reads as TGTGGCAGCAGCGTAAGTGGGTCTAGGCCCCAGCATTTT. It yields the protein CGSSVSGSRPQHF. The chain combines TRBV9 with TRBJ1-5, with D unclear. The CDR3 runs to 13 residues. Germline V gene data show CDR1 as SGDLS and CDR2 as YYNGEE. Using reference TRBV9 and TRBJ1-5 for the parts outside the CDR3, the full variable domain is DSGVTQTPKHLITATGQRVTLRCSPRSGDLSVYWYQQSLDQGLQFLIQYYNGEERAKGNILERFSAQQFPDLHSELNLSSLELGDSALYFCGSSVSGSRPQHFGDGTRLSIL.